This T cell receptor (beta chain) was sequenced for a study of Tregs in tolerant kidney transplant recipients. Overall study results and limits: No direct test of biological reproducibility was done here. Expanding Tregs on activated donor B cells appeared to best identify donor-specific TCRbeta clones. Findings come from small patient numbers and require larger validation.

In regard to this clone: Its specificity is unknown. The CDR3 end is not reached by the read, which stops 3 residues before it; the germline J gene fills it in.

The germline gives CDR1 KGHSH, CDR2 LQKENI. Trimming removed 4 bases at V and 1 base at J, with 11 bases between. This CDR3 is built from 14 residues. This table comes from immunoSEQ multiplex PCR, and its TCRdb copy is limited to in-frame clones, with some not included. This listing includes approximately 52,000 clones. Unstimulated regulatory T cells (CD4+CD25+CD127-), CD4+CD25- non-regulatory cells, CD4 and CD8 cells were FACS-sorted from thawed PBMCs. The sample was CD4+ T cells from blood, taken before the transplant. V is TRBV18 and J is TRBJ2-7; the D gene is possibly TRBD1 (6 bases). The sequence came from a human donor who received a combined kidney and bone marrow transplant. The sequenced CDR3 bases are TGTGCCAGCTCACAGACAGGAGTATCCTACGAG. Its protein product is CASSQTGVSYE. In full, the CDR3 is CASSQTGVSYEQYF.